Below are 15 T cell receptor beta chains sequenced from a single sample in a study of shared clonotypes between healthy human individuals. This table comes from immunoSEQ multiplex PCR, and its TCRdb copy is limited to in-frame clones, with some not included. The repertoire holds millions of clones, with 85% to 95% as singletons. Specimen: naive CD4+ T cells sorted from blood. Subset denoted: CD45RA+ positively selected. These receptors were taken from a young man in good health.

This clone was observed a single time. V and J are TRBV5-4 and TRBJ2-1, with D hard to call. V dropped 0 bases and J dropped 4 bases, with 11 bases sitting between them. CDR1 and CDR2 (germline): SGHNT, YYREEE (reference sequence). The CDR3 extends over 15 amino acids. For the CDR3, the DNA is TGTGCCAGCAGCTTGGACGGGTTGGGGTACAATGAGCAGTTCTTC. It encodes CASSLDGLGYNEQFF.

The chain links TRBV2 to TRBJ2-4; the D is unclear. This CDR3 spans 16 amino acids. The germline V gene encodes CDR1 SNHLY and CDR2 FYNNEI. V was trimmed by 6 bases and J by 1 base, leaving 16 bases between them. CDR3 in DNA: TGTGCCAGCAGCCCCTCATCCGTTTGGGCCAAAAACATTCAGTACTTC. Translating gives CASSPSSVWAKNIQYF.

The CDR3 reads CASRGGTATNTGELFF. The CDR3 DNA follows: TGCGCCAGCAGGGGTGGGACCGCTACGAACACCGGGGAGCTGTTTTTT. V is TRBV10-2 and J is TRBJ2-2; the D gene could be TRBD1 or TRBD2 (5 bases each). In germline, CDR1 is WSHSY, CDR2 SAAADI. V dropped 6 bases and J dropped 0 bases, with 14 bases sitting between them. The CDR3 is 16 amino acids.

The rearrangement uses TRBV18 and TRBJ1-4; 7 nucleotides match TRBD1. This CDR3 has 15 residues. CDR1 KGHSH and CDR2 LQKENI come from the germline V gene. Unmatched junction bases numbered 8, after V lost 3 bases and J lost 7 bases. CDR3 loop: CASSPGLTGSEKLFF. The CDR3 bases are TGTGCCAGCTCACCTGGCTTGACAGGGAGTGAAAAACTGTTTTTT.

V usage is TRBV4-1 and J usage is TRBJ1-5, with a weak D call TRBD1 (6 bases). CDR1 is MGHRA, CDR2 YSYEKL, per germline. V lost 0 bases and J 1 base, leaving 7 bases between the germline ends. The CDR3 is 15 residues long. The CDR3 coding sequence is TGCGCCAGCAGCCAAGATGGGACAAGCAATCAGCCCCAGCATTTT. This sequence encodes CASSQDGTSNQPQHF.

This sequence joins TRBV6-1 and TRBJ2-6; TRBD1 agrees at 7 bases. This CDR3 is built from 16 residues. Germline-derived CDR1 and CDR2 are MNHNS and SASEGT. The ends lost 4 bases at V and 4 bases at J; junction bases unmatched: 7. The CDR3 spells CASSAQGVTGANVLTF. CDR3 nucleotide sequence: TGTGCCAGCAGTGCCCAGGGGGTTACAGGGGCCAACGTCCTGACTTTC.

As to this clone: The same CDR3 arises from other DNA sequences in this sample as well. J is TRBJ1-4 and V is TRBV30; tentative D call: TRBD1 (6 bases). V was cut by 3 bases and J by 5 bases, with 10 bases left in between. CDR1 is GTSNPN and CDR2 is SVGIG in the germline V gene (reference sequence). The CDR3 has 13 amino acids. The CDR3 loop reads CAWSGQRNEKLFF. The CDR3 DNA follows: TGTGCCTGGAGCGGACAGCGAAATGAAAAACTGTTTTTT.

In its sample, this clone was seen once. The J gene is TRBJ1-1, the V gene TRBV27; TRBD1 agrees at 9 bases. From germline, CDR1 is MNHEY and CDR2 SMNVEV (reference sequence). The junction had 20 bases not matched to a gene; V was cut back by 5 bases and J by 4 bases. This CDR3 is 19 amino acids long. CDR3 nucleotides: TGTGCCAGCAGTCCCCCCCGTATCCCGGGACAGGGACTGAGCACTGAAGCTTTCTTT. It is translated as CASSPPRIPGQGLSTEAFF.

This sequence joins TRBV7-2 and TRBJ2-5; D gene uncertain. The germline gives CDR1 SGHTA, CDR2 FQGNSA. Trimming removed 5 bases from V and 0 bases from J, with 13 bases in between. The CDR3 is 15 amino acids. The CDR3: CASSVDGWYQETQYF. The CDR3 DNA reads TGTGCCAGCAGCGTGGACGGATGGTACCAAGAGACCCAGTACTTC.

The chain joins TRBV29-1 to TRBJ2-3; the D is unclear. This CDR3 contains 13 residues. Trimming removed 4 bases from V and 0 bases from J, with 8 bases in between. CDR1 SQVTM and CDR2 ANQGSEA come from the germline V gene. The chain's CDR3 is CSVASPSTDTQYF. In DNA form, the CDR3 reads TGCAGCGTTGCCTCACCTAGCACAGATACGCAGTATTTT.

The chain combines TRBV6-6 with TRBJ1-5; TRBD1 matches 7 bases. Germline CDR1 MNHNY, CDR2 SVGAGI (reference sequence). The CDR3 contains 14 residues. Germline trimming cut 5 bases from V and 3 bases from J; bases unmatched to any gene: 4. The CDR3 loop reads CASSTTGNNQPQHF. DNA of the CDR3: TGTGCCAGCAGTACGACAGGGAACAATCAGCCCCAGCATTTT.

CDR3 sequence reads: CASSLPGTGGWWQYF. As DNA, the CDR3 is TGTGCCAGCTCACTCCCCGGGACAGGGGGCTGGTGGCAGTACTTC. The J gene is TRBJ2-7, the V gene TRBV18, with 12 bases that match TRBD1. V was clipped by 4 bases and J by 9 bases; unmatched bases: 10. CDR1 and CDR2 from the germline V gene are KGHSH and LQKENI. CDR3 length: 15 amino acids.

In the case of this clone: Additional DNA sequences in this sample encode the identical CDR3. This sequence joins TRBV7-2 and TRBJ2-7; D is unclear. The CDR3 extends over 12 amino acids. Deletions cut 4 bases from V and 3 bases from J, with 7 bases between. CDR1 SGHTA and CDR2 FQGNSA come from the germline V gene. DNA of the CDR3: TGTGCCAGCAGCTCCGGCGTCTACGAGCAGTACTTC. This translates into CASSSGVYEQYF.

The chain uses TRBV5-6 and TRBJ2-1; D is unclear. CDR3 length equals 15 residues. Deletions cut 4 bases from V and 5 bases from J, with 16 bases between. CDR1 and CDR2 from the germline V gene are SGHDT and YYEEEE. CDR3 in amino acids: CASSRFAGPDNEQFF. DNA of the CDR3: TGTGCCAGCAGCCGGTTTGCCGGGCCTGACAATGAGCAGTTCTTC.

V and J are TRBV6-1 and TRBJ1-2, with D perhaps TRBD1 (6 bases). Trimming shortened V by 6 bases and J by 2 bases, and 10 bases separated the two germline ends. Per the germline V gene, CDR1 is MNHNS and CDR2 is SASEGT. CDR3 length: 13 residues. The CDR3 reads CASRGGLNYGYTF. The CDR3 nucleotides read TGTGCCAGCAGAGGGGGGCTAAACTATGGCTACACCTTC.